The clone carrying this TCR beta chain has just a few counts. Its antigen remains unknown. The sample belongs to a study of T cell repertoires in cytomegalovirus infection. Study conclusions and caveats: Dominating the ex vivo response were HLA-C-restricted CMV-specific TCR beta clonotypes.

The junction had 0 bases not matched to a gene; V was cut back by 3 bases and J by 3 bases. Germline V lookup: CDR1 LNHDA, CDR2 SQIVND (reference sequence). CDR3 size: 13 residues. TCRdb fed the reads into MiXCR, producing one record per CDR3 protein. The data contain around 180,000 distinct CDR3 sequences, 28% of them singletons. This sequence joins TRBV19 and TRBJ1-2; 8 bases are a match to TRBD1. The source is a human donor in good health (CMV status not recorded). Some clones in this sample may be carry-over from other donors' samples. The sample taken for sequencing was PBMCs. CDR3 sequence reads: CASSMTGDYGYTF. In DNA form, the CDR3 reads TGTGCCAGTAGTATGACAGGGGACTATGGCTACACCTTC.